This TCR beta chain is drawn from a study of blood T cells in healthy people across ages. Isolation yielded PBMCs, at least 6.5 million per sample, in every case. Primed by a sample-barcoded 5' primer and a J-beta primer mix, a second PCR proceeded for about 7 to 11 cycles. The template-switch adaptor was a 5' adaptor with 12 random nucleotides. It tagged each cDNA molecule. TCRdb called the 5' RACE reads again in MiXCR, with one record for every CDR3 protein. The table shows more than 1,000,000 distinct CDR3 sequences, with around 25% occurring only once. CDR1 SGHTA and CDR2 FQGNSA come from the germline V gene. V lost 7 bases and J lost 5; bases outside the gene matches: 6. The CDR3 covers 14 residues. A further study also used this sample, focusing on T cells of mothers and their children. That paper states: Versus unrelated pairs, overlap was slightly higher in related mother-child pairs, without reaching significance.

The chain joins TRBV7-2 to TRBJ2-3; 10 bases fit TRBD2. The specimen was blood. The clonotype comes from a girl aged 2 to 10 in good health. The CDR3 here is CASTLAGAGDTQYF. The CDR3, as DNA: TGTGCCAGCACCCTAGCGGGGGCAGGAGATACGCAGTATTTT.